Below, one TCR beta chain is given with its context. Germline values: CDR1 MNHEY, CDR2 SVGEGT. The V and J ends lost 6 bases and 4 bases respectively, with 14 bases between them. The CDR3 covers 14 residues. TCRdb used MiXCR to reprocess the 5' RACE reads, holding one entry per CDR3 protein. The profile covers 250,000 to 300,000 distinct CDR3 sequences, with 20% appearing a single time and 7.8% taken by the ten largest. These data are taken from a study of CD8 T cells in ankylosing spondylitis. The sample taken for sequencing was blood, either unsorted or a sorted T cell fraction (not recorded which). The TCR sequence derives from a male donor with ankylosing spondylitis or in good health (not recorded which). The chain carries TRBV6-2 or TRBV6-3 and TRBJ2-3; D is possibly TRBD2 (5 bases). The DNA for the CDR3 is TGTGCCAGCAGCGATCTAGCTTTCCCAGATACGCAGTATTTT. This gives the protein CASSDLAFPDTQYF.